The present entry profiles one T cell receptor beta chain with its context. Its antigen is still unknown. No much larger clonotype is one base removed from it; base qualities were not supplied. Donors were healthy HIV-negative adults with no recently reported acute infections or vaccinations. Every donor was a Caucasian adult residing in Nashville, Tennessee, USA. CD4+ T cells were enriched through magnetic negative selection, after which naive cells were positively selected on CD45RA and the remaining negative fraction served as the memory subset. Blood was obtained by leukapheresis, after which PBMCs were separated by Ficoll-Histopaque density gradient centrifugation and cryopreserved in liquid nitrogen vapor phase. Purity and quantity of every magnetically sorted T cell population were checked by analytical flow cytometry. From each sorted fraction, genomic DNA was isolated and quantified by UV absorbance on a Nanodrop 2000c.

The CDR3 covers 18 residues, taking in both the cysteine and the phenylalanine. Kept here is only the CDR3 DNA, which spans 54 bases and is read in frame from base 1. The germline V gene supplies CDR1 SGDLS and CDR2 YYNGEE. Trimmed from V: 3 bases; trimmed from J: 1 base; junction bases lacking a gene match: 9. Using the deep immunoSEQ assay, multiplex PCR amplified TCR CDR3 regions from genomic DNA. For each cell subset, the extracted genomic DNA was distributed evenly across all wells of several immunoSEQ 96-well plates, and each plate served as one replicate. For sorted subsets, each replicate PCR was loaded with 200 ng genomic DNA, equivalent to 30,000 to 35,000 T cell genomes. The purified libraries were quantified using a Qubit 3.0 fluorometer, sized with a Bioanalyzer 2100, and then quantified again using the KAPA Library Quantification kit. Every immunoSEQ 96-well plate was sequenced on a separate single-read 150-cycle Illumina NextSeq 550 flow cell. From the authors' description of their analysis: The immunoSEQ output contained only junctional sequences without quality scores, so filtering could not match that applied to full-length reads. Sequences were annotated with PyIR, a Python wrapper for IgBLAST v1.9, using IMGT germline references to assign V/J genes and CDR3. Any read was removed if the V/J assignment was weak (E-value above 1e-6), the CDR3 was missing, or the read contained stop codons, out-of-frame junctions, or ambiguous translated residues. V3J clonotypes were defined by identical inferred V gene, J gene, and CDR3 amino acid sequence. To compute the percentage overlap between repertoires, the number of shared unique clonotypes was divided by the size of the smaller repertoire. RTK rarefaction, the Chao1 estimator, and Recon v2.1 estimates of unobserved clonotypes were used to assess repertoire richness. For all TCRbeta clonotypes obtained by the gDNA method from a few donors, generation probabilities were computed with OLGA. TCRdb mirrors the immuneACCESS table, restricted to in-frame sequences. Some clones are absent from its copies; in checked studies, under half trace to an unresolved V gene, and the reason for the others is unknown. V, J and clone size were drawn from that table, and D and trimming were deduced from the DNA. The sample has about 1.5 million clones on record, 98% of them singletons. The ten biggest clones cover less than 0.55% of the sample.

The data derive from a study of shared clonotypes between healthy human individuals (TCRdb year 2020). In the study overall: The cohort comprised two women and a few men aged 18 to 49 years. Per donor, three plates each were used for CD4 naive and CD4 memory, two for CD8 naive, and one for CD8 memory. To estimate repertoire size and how much clonotypes are shared between individuals, the study performed deep sequencing of blood TCR repertoires from a few healthy adults. Between about 0.8 and 9 billion PBMCs per donor were obtained by leukapheresis. Libraries were prepared and TCR repertoires were sequenced by different laboratories using diverse techniques, in order to increase sequencing depth and limit assay-specific biases. Overall study outcomes, separate from this receptor: Because the study included a small number of donors, the genetic and exposure-history diversity represented was limited. Sampling was restricted to blood, and TCR repertoires in tissues likely differ from the TCR repertoires found in blood. Higher generation probabilities were observed for clonotypes shared by all four sorted-subset donors than for non-shared clonotypes. Even with the large sequencing depth, rarefaction of the sorted-subset datasets indicated that sequencing was incomplete. Naive subsets generally had larger estimated clonotype richness than memory subsets. Sharing across a few donors was observed for approximately 5% of naive CD4, 3% to 4% of naive CD8, 2% to 2.5% of memory CD4, and about 0.4% of memory CD8 clonotypes. Based on pairwise subsampling, the degree of clonotype sharing among donors was expected to be affected by sequencing depth.

The sample comprised naive CD4+ T cells sorted from blood. The cell subset or site label, as the study defines it: CD45RA+ positively selected. The V gene is TRBV9 and the J gene is TRBJ2-1; 11 nucleotides in the junction match TRBD2. This sequence originates from a man younger than 45 in good health. Here the CDR3 is given as CASSAGLAEVGSYNEQFF. In nucleotides, the sequence is TGTGCCAGCAGCGCGGGACTAGCGGAGGTCGGTTCCTACAATGAGCAGTTCTTC. Joined to the reference TRBV9 and TRBJ2-1 proteins, this CDR3 gives the full variable domain: DSGVTQTPKHLITATGQRVTLRCSPRSGDLSVYWYQQSLDQGLQFLIQYYNGEERAKGNILERFSAQQFPDLHSELNLSSLELGDSALYFCASSAGLAEVGSYNEQFFGPGTRLTVL.